This T cell receptor (beta chain) was sequenced for a study of cytomegalovirus exposure and HLA in healthy donors. Overall study context: Of over 300 genotyped donors, about 80% clustered with self-reported Caucasian donors. Study conclusions and caveats: With high specificity and sensitivity, the classifier reportedly diagnosed cytomegalovirus status. Some V segments, including TRBV6-2 and TRBV6-3, were excluded as indistinguishable. Clonal expansion, a later analysis showed, was greater in HLA-associated TCR beta chains than in equally common others.

Researchers ran the PCR with 60 Vbeta and 13 Jbeta primers. Using immunoSEQ multiplex PCR, the repertoire was profiled, and TCRdb retains in-frame clones only, with some absent. The sample yields about 120,000 clones, 60% to 85% seen once. With 6 bases removed from V and 8 bases from J, the gap between germline ends came to 16 bases. This CDR3 contains 13 residues. Per the germline V gene, CDR1 is WSHSY and CDR2 is SAAADI. A remark on this clone: No antigen is known for it.

V gene TRBV10-2 combines with J gene TRBJ1-1; a weak D match, TRBD1 (6 bases). The receptor was isolated from a female donor in good health and CMV-seronegative. Sequenced: PBMCs. The CDR3 is CASSRSTGPEAFF. CDR3 DNA sequence: TGCGCCAGCAGCCGTTCGACAGGCCCAGAAGCTTTCTTT.